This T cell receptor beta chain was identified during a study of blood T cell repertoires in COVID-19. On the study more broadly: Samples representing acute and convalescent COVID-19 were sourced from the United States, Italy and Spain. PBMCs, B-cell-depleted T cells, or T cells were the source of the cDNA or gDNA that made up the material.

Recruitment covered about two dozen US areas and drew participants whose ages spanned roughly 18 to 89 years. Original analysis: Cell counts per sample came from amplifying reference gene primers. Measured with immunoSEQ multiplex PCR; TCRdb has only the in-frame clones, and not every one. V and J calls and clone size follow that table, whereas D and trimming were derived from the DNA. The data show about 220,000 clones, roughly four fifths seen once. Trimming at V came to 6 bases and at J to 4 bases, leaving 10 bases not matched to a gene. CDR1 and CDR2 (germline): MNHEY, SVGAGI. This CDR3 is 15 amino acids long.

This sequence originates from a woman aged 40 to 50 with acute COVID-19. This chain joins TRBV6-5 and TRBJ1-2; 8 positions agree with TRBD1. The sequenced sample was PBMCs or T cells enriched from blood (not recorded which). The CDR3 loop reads CASRYGQGLSYGYTF. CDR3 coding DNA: TGTGCCAGCAGATATGGACAGGGCCTTTCCTATGGCTACACCTTC.